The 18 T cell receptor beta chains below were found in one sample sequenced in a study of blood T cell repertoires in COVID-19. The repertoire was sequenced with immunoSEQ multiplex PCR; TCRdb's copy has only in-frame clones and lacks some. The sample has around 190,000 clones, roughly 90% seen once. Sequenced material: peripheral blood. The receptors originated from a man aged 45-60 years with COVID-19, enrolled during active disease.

The CDR3 loop is CASSQGNLLNYEQYF. In DNA, the CDR3 is TGTGCCAGCAGCCAAGGAAATCTATTGAACTACGAGCAGTACTTC. The chain is built from TRBV3-1 (or the pseudogene TRBV3-2) and TRBJ2-7; D is ambiguous. The germline V and J ends were trimmed by 1 base and 3 bases, with 13 bases remaining between them. The CDR3 loop spans 15 amino acids. The germline CDR1 and CDR2 sequences are LGHDT and YNNKEL (reference sequence).

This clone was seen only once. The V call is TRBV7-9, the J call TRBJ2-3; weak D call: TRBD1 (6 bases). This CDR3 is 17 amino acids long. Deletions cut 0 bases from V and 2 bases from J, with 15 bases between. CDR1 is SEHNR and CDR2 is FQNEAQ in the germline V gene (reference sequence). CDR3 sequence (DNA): TGTGCCAGCAGCTTAGCGAGGGGGAATGAAGTCACAGATACGCAGTATTTT. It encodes CASSLARGNEVTDTQYF.

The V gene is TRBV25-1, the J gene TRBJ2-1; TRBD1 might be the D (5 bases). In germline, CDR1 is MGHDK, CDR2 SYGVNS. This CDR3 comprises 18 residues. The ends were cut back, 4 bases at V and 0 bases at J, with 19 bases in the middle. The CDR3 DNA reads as TGTGCCAGCAGTGGACGCGTATTGAGACAGAGCTCCTACAATGAGCAGTTCTTC. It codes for CASSGRVLRQSSYNEQFF.

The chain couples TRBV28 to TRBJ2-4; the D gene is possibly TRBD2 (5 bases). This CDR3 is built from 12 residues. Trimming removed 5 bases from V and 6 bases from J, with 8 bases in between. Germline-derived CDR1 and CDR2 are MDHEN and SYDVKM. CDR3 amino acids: CASSTGRNIQYF. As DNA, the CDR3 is TGTGCCAGCAGTACGGGAAGAAACATTCAGTACTTC.

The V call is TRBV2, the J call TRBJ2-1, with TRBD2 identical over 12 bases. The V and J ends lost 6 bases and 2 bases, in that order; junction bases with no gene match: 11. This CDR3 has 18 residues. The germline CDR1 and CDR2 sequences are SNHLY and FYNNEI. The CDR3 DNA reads TGTGCCAGCAGATACCTAGCGGGGGGGTACCCTCCCTACAATGAGCAGTTCTTC. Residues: CASRYLAGGYPPYNEQFF.

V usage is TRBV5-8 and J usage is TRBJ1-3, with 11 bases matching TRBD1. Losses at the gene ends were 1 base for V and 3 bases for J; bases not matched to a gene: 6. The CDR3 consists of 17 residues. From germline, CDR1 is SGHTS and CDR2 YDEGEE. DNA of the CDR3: TGTGCCAGCAGCTTGACGGACAGGGGGCGATTTGGAAACACCATATATTTT. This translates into CASSLTDRGRFGNTIYF.

CDR3 amino acids: CASGFGTSGGDEQFF. CDR3 nucleotides: TGTGCTAGTGGTTTCGGGACTAGCGGGGGGGATGAGCAGTTCTTC. This chain links TRBV12-5 with TRBJ2-1; 16 nucleotides align to TRBD2. Germline assignment: CDR1 LGHNT and CDR2 FRNRAP. This CDR3 has 15 residues. V was clipped by 3 bases and J by 8 bases; unmatched bases: 1.

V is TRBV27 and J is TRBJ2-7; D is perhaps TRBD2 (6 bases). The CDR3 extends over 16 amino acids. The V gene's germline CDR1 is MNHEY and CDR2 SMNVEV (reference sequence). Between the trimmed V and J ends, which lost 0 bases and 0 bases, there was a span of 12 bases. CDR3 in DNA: TGTGCCAGCAGTTTATCTGCGGGACGGAGCTCCTACGAGCAGTACTTC. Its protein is CASSLSAGRSSYEQYF.

In DNA, the CDR3 is TGTGCCAGCAGCTTAGGACTCTTAGATACGCAGTATTTT. It yields the protein CASSLGLLDTQYF. The genes are TRBV7-9 and TRBJ2-3; D is unclear. The CDR3 loop spans 13 amino acids. The V and J ends lost 1 base and 5 bases respectively, with 7 bases between them. The V gene's germline CDR1 is SEHNR and CDR2 FQNEAQ (reference sequence). Filled out from reference TRBV7-9 and TRBJ2-3, the complete variable domain reads DTGVSQNPRHKITKRGQNVTFRCDPISEHNRLYWYRQTLGQGPEFLTYFQNEAQLEKSRLLSDRFSAERPKGSFSTLEIQRTEQGDSAMYLCASSLGLLDTQYFGPGTRLTVL.

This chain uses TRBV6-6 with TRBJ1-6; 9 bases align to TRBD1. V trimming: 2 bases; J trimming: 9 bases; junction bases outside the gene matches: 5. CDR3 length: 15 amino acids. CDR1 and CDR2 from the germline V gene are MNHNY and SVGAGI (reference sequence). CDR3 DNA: TGTGCCAGCAGTTACAAGGACAGGGGAAGTTCACCCCTCCACTTT. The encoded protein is CASSYKDRGSSPLHF.

CDR3 residues: CASSFDRGSYEQYF. CDR3 nucleotide sequence: TGTGCCAGCAGCTTTGACAGGGGCTCCTACGAGCAGTACTTC. The chain employs TRBV5-4 and TRBJ2-7; 8 bases map to TRBD1. Germline V lookup: CDR1 SGHNT, CDR2 YYREEE (reference sequence). V shed 2 bases, J shed 0 bases, and the junction held 1 base outside the gene matches. This CDR3 has 14 amino acids. The whole variable domain, filled in from reference TRBV5-4 and TRBJ2-7, reads ETGVTQSPTHLIKTRGQQVTLRCSSQSGHNTVSWYQQALGQGPQFIFQYYREEENGRGNFPPRFSGLQFPNYSSELNVNALELDDSALYLCASSFDRGSYEQYFGPGTRLTVT.

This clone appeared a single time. The DNA for the CDR3 is TGTGCCAGCAGCCAAGTCGGGACAGCATATGGCTACACCTTC. Translated: CASSQVGTAYGYTF. This chain uses TRBV3-1 (or the pseudogene TRBV3-2) with TRBJ1-2, with 7 nucleotides matching TRBD1. CDR3 size: 14 residues. V dropped 1 base and J dropped 5; count of bases not matched to a gene: 4. The germline gives CDR1 LGHDT, CDR2 YNNKEL (reference sequence).

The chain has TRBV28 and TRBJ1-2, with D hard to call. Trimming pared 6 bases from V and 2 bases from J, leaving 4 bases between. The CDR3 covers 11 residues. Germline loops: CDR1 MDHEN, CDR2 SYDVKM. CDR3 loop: CASRRNYGYTF. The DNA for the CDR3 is TGTGCCAGCAGACGGAACTATGGCTACACCTTC.

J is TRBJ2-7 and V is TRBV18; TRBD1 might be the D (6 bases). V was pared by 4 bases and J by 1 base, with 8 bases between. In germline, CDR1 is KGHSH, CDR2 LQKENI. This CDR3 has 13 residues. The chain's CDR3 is CASSLQGSYEQYF. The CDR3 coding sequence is TGTGCCAGCTCACTACAGGGTTCCTACGAGCAGTACTTC.

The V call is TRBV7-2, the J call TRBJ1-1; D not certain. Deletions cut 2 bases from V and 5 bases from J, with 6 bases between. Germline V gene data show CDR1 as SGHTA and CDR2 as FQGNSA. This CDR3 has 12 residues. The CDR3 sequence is CASSLYETEAFF. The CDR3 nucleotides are TGTGCCAGCAGCTTATATGAGACTGAAGCTTTCTTT.

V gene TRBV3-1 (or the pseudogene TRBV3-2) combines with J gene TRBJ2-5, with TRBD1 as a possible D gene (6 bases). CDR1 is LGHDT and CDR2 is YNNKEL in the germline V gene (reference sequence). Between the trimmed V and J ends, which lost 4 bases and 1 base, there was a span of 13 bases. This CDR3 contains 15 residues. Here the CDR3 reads CASSPPRDIQETQYF. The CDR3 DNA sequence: TGTGCCAGCAGCCCTCCCCGGGACATCCAAGAGACCCAGTACTTC.

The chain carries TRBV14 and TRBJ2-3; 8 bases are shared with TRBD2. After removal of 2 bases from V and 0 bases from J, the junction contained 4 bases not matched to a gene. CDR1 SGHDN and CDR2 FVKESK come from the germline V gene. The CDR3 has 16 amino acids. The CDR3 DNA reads TGTGCCAGCAGCCAACCCCGACTAGCGAGCACAGATACGCAGTATTTT. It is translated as CASSQPRLASTDTQYF.

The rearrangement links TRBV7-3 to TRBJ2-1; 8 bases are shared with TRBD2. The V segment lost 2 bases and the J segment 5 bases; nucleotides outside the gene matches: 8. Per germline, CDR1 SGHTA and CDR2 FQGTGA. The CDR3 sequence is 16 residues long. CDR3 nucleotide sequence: TGTGCCAGCAGCTTAGAGGGACTAGGTAAAAACAATGAGCAGTTCTTC. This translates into CASSLEGLGKNNEQFF.